The 30 T cell receptor beta chains below come from one sample, sequenced in a study of patients and donors after allogeneic stem cell transplantation. TCRdb analysed the RT-PCR reads with MiXCR anew, one entry per CDR3 protein. The sample records tens of thousands of distinct CDR3 sequences, around 5% being singletons. The sequencing sample was made of blood, either unsorted or a sorted T cell fraction (not recorded which). The receptor set was obtained from a human donor who was either an allogeneic HSCT recipient or a stem cell or donor lymphocyte infusion donor (not recorded which). It is not recorded whose cells these are; they may come from a transplant donor.

This clonotype was counted at least ten times. The chain is built from TRBV6-1 and TRBJ1-1; possibly TRBD1 for D (5 bases). Trimming took 0 bases from V and 10 from J, leaving 9 bases between them. Germline V CDR1 and CDR2: MNHNS, SASEGT. This CDR3 has 12 amino acids. The CDR3 loop reads CASSEARTRAFF. DNA of the CDR3: TGTGCCAGCAGTGAAGCGAGGACAAGAGCTTTCTTT.

The J gene is TRBJ2-7, the V gene TRBV9; 7 positions match TRBD1. The CDR3 has 15 residues. Germline V CDR1 and CDR2: SGDLS, YYNGEE. J lost 2 bases, V lost 3 bases, and 8 bases had no gene match. CDR3 in amino acids: CASSDGDSSTYEQYF. In DNA form, the CDR3 reads TGTGCCAGCAGCGACGGGGACAGCAGCACCTACGAGCAGTACTTC. Looking up the rest from reference TRBV9 and TRBJ2-7 gives the full variable domain: DSGVTQTPKHLITATGQRVTLRCSPRSGDLSVYWYQQSLDQGLQFLIQYYNGEERAKGNILERFSAQQFPDLHSELNLSSLELGDSALYFCASSDGDSSTYEQYFGPGTRLTVT.

This clonotype was detected only a few times. The junction departs from germline at one end; a sequencing error may be responsible. The rearrangement links TRBV11-1 to TRBJ2-3; TRBD2 agrees at 9 bases. This CDR3 contains 14 residues. The V gene's germline CDR1 is SGHAT and CDR2 FQDESV (reference sequence). CDR3 amino acids: CASSPGTSKDTQYF. As DNA, the CDR3 is TGTGCCAGCAGCCCCGGGACTAGCAAAGATACGCAGTATTTT.

This clonotype appeared a single time. The rearrangement joins TRBV14 to TRBJ2-7, with 8 bases aligning to TRBD2. Germline trimming cut 10 bases from V and 3 bases from J; bases unmatched to any gene: 11. Germline V gene lookup returns CDR1 SGHDN and CDR2 FVKESK. The CDR3 has 14 residues. The DNA for the CDR3 is TGTGCCACCTCGCATAGCGGGGACCTCTACGAGCAGTACTTC. Its protein product is CATSHSGDLYEQYF. The full variable domain, with the rest looked up from reference TRBV14 and TRBJ2-7, is EAGVTQFPSHSVIEKGQTVTLRCDPISGHDNLYWYRRVMGKEIKFLLHFVKESKQDESGMPNNRFLAERTGGTYSTLKVQPAELEDSGVYFCATSHSGDLYEQYFGPGTRLTVT.

This clonotype was seen many times. The chain carries TRBV7-8 and TRBJ2-2; D not resolved. The CDR3 loop spans 12 amino acids. CDR1 SGHVS and CDR2 FQNEAQ come from the germline V gene. The germline V and J ends were trimmed by 5 bases and 8 bases, with 9 bases remaining between them. The CDR3 bases are TGTGCCAGCAGCCACACCTTGGGGGAGCTGTTTTTT. Translation gives CASSHTLGELFF. Complete variable domain (other parts from reference TRBV7-8 and TRBJ2-2): GAGVSQSPRYKVAKRGQDVALRCDPISGHVSLFWYQQALGQGPEFLTYFQNEAQLDKSGLPSDRFFAERPEGSVSTLKIQRTQQEDSAVYLCASSHTLGELFFGEGSRLTVL.

At least ten counts were recorded for this clonotype. The chain joins TRBV28 to TRBJ2-1; D remains unclear. Germline CDR1 MDHEN, CDR2 SYDVKM. Trimming left V 6 bases short and J 11 bases short, with 14 bases between. The CDR3 length is 12 residues. CDR3 residues: CASRWARQQQFF. In DNA, the CDR3 is TGTGCCAGCAGATGGGCGAGGCAACAGCAGTTCTTC.

This clonotype occurred many times. V gene TRBV11-2 combines with J gene TRBJ2-1; 7 bases agree with TRBD1. The germline gives CDR1 SGHAT, CDR2 FQNNGV. The CDR3 loop spans 15 amino acids. V was pared by 2 bases and J by 2 bases, with 3 bases of the junction left unmatched. The CDR3 sequence: CASSLFRGPYNEQFF. CDR3 coding DNA: TGTGCCAGCAGCTTATTTAGGGGGCCCTACAATGAGCAGTTCTTC.

The chain carries TRBV20-1 and TRBJ1-5, with D possibly TRBD1 on 5 matching bases. Germline loops: CDR1 DFQATT, CDR2 SNEGSKA (reference sequence). Trimming took 0 bases from V and 3 from J, leaving 18 bases between them. The CDR3 loop spans 17 amino acids. CDR3 bases: TGCAGTGCTAGAGATCTTCGACAGTCAATTCTCAATCAGCCCCAGCATTTT. Translation gives CSARDLRQSILNQPQHF.

This clonotype was recorded many times. This chain joins TRBV6-1 and TRBJ1-2, with TRBD1 matching over 8 bases. Trimming at V came to 5 bases and at J to 4 bases, leaving 9 bases not matched to a gene. In germline, CDR1 is MNHNS, CDR2 SASEGT. CDR3 length equals 15 residues. CDR3 in DNA: TGTGCCAGCAGTCAAACAGGGGGTAATAGCTATGGCTACACCTTC. Its protein product is CASSQTGGNSYGYTF.

This chain joins TRBV7-9 and TRBJ1-1, with D perhaps TRBD1 (5 bases). This CDR3 region has 13 residues. Per germline, CDR1 SEHNR and CDR2 FQNEAQ (reference sequence). V was clipped by 8 bases and J by 0 bases, with 10 bases between them. CDR3 amino acids: CASVRQMNTEAFF. Here the CDR3 DNA reads TGTGCCAGCGTCCGACAGATGAACACTGAAGCTTTCTTT. Full variable domain (rest looked up from reference TRBV7-9 and TRBJ1-1): DTGVSQNPRHKITKRGQNVTFRCDPISEHNRLYWYRQTLGQGPEFLTYFQNEAQLEKSRLLSDRFSAERPKGSFSTLEIQRTEQGDSAMYLCASVRQMNTEAFFGQGTRLTVV.

This clonotype has at least ten counts. The CDR3, as DNA: TGTGCCAGCTTCGAGAGCCCTAGCGGGAGGGGTGAGACCCAGTACTTC. Amino acids: CASFESPSGRGETQYF. The V gene is TRBV5-5, the J gene TRBJ2-5, with 12 bases aligning to TRBD2. Germline CDR1 and CDR2: SGHKS and YYEKEE (reference sequence). This CDR3 has 16 residues. Trimming at V came to 7 bases and at J to 5 bases, leaving 12 bases not matched to a gene.

This clonotype was detected ten times or more. The chain couples TRBV4-2 to TRBJ2-1; 10 nucleotides agree with TRBD2. V was clipped by 0 bases and J by 8 bases; unmatched bases: 13. Germline CDR1 LGHNA, CDR2 YNFKEQ. The CDR3 has 18 residues. The CDR3 is CASSQDPLGSGGAYEQFF. CDR3 nucleotide sequence: TGTGCCAGCAGCCAAGACCCTCTAGGAAGCGGGGGGGCATATGAGCAGTTCTTC.

This clonotype showed up many times. This chain links TRBV12-3 or TRBV12-4 with TRBJ2-4, with a possible D match to TRBD2 (5 bases). Trimming pared 0 bases from V and 2 bases from J, leaving 8 bases between. The CDR3 is 15 residues long. The CDR3 sequence is CASSLAGDTKNIQYF. The DNA for the CDR3 is TGTGCCAGCAGTTTAGCGGGAGATACCAAAAACATTCAGTACTTC.

This clonotype was counted once. The V gene is TRBV19, the J gene TRBJ2-7, with 10 nucleotides matching TRBD1. The ends lost 4 bases at V and 6 bases at J; junction bases unmatched: 6. From germline, CDR1 is LNHDA and CDR2 SQIVND (reference sequence). The CDR3 has 14 amino acids. The CDR3 loop reads CASSTTTGGAEQYF. CDR3 DNA: TGTGCCAGTAGTACGACGACAGGGGGCGCCGAGCAGTACTTC.

Ten or more counts support this clonotype. V usage is TRBV6-1 and J usage is TRBJ1-2, with D tentatively TRBD1 (6 bases). The CDR3 is 14 residues long. In germline, CDR1 is MNHNS, CDR2 SASEGT. V lost 6 bases and J lost 5, with 16 bases in between. CDR3 in amino acids: CASSTTGNRYGYTF. The CDR3 region has the DNA TGTGCCAGCAGCACTACAGGGAACCGTTATGGCTACACCTTC.

This clonotype was observed a few times. CDR3 residues: CASGISTDTQYF. Written as DNA, the CDR3 is TGTGCCAGTGGAATAAGCACAGATACGCAGTATTTT. The chain recombines TRBV28 with TRBJ2-3, with D uncertain. Germline V gene sequence: CDR1 MDHEN, CDR2 SYDVKM. The germline V and J ends were trimmed by 9 bases and 0 bases, with 7 bases remaining between them. This CDR3 spans 12 amino acids.

This clonotype occurred a few times. The chain's CDR3 is CASKRGEANTEAFF. The CDR3 DNA reads as TGTGCCAGCAAGAGGGGGGAAGCGAACACTGAAGCTTTCTTT. The chain employs TRBV2 and TRBJ1-1, with D possibly TRBD1 on 6 matching bases. CDR1 is SNHLY and CDR2 is FYNNEI in the germline V gene. V was trimmed by 7 bases and J by 1 base, leaving 13 bases between them. The CDR3 totals 14 residues.

This clonotype was recorded many times. The rearrangement uses TRBV5-6 and TRBJ1-1; unclear D gene. Germline V lookup: CDR1 SGHDT, CDR2 YYEEEE. The CDR3 length is 12 residues. Trimming left V 2 bases short and J 7 bases short, with 9 bases between. The CDR3 bases are TGTGCCAGCAGCTTTTCATCAGTTGAAGCTTTCTTT. Protein: CASSFSSVEAFF.

This clonotype was seen at least ten times. This rearrangement joins TRBV12-3 or TRBV12-4 to TRBJ2-5; 7 nucleotides match TRBD2. The CDR3 is 14 amino acids. J gave up 7 bases and V 3 bases, and 8 bases lay outside the gene matches. The CDR3 sequence: CASSFGDYLRTQYF. Written as DNA, the CDR3 is TGTGCCAGCAGTTTCGGGGACTACCTCCGGACCCAGTACTTC.

This clonotype came up many times. The V gene is TRBV7-2, the J gene TRBJ1-5; D unclear. From germline, CDR1 is SGHTA and CDR2 FQGNSA. With 1 base removed from V and 3 bases from J, the gap between germline ends came to 4 bases. This CDR3 comprises 13 residues. In DNA form, the CDR3 reads TGTGCCAGCAGCTTAGGCCCCAATCAGCCCCAGCATTTT. It codes for CASSLGPNQPQHF.

Only a few counts were recorded for this clonotype. The germline gene is not matched at one end of the junction; a read error may be the cause. CDR3: CASSQDSGTDTQYF. CDR3 DNA sequence: TGTGCCAGCAGCCAAGATTCGGGCACGGATACGCAGTATTTT. The chain is built from TRBV3-1 and TRBJ2-3, with unresolved D. This CDR3 has 14 amino acids. Germline V gives CDR1 LGHDT, CDR2 YNNKEL (reference sequence).

This clonotype was found many times. The chain is built from TRBV19 and TRBJ2-1; the D is unclear. Trimming took 3 bases from V and 0 from J, leaving 9 bases between them. The CDR3 length is 15 residues. The V gene's germline CDR1 is LNHDA and CDR2 SQIVND (reference sequence). The chain's CDR3 is CASSIQLRSYNEQFF. The CDR3 bases are TGTGCCAGTAGTATCCAACTCCGCTCCTACAATGAGCAGTTCTTC.

This clonotype was detected many times. The chain joins TRBV12-3 or TRBV12-4 to TRBJ1-3, with no clear D. The V gene lost 7 bases and the J gene lost 2 bases, with 12 bases spanning the gap. This CDR3 is built from 14 residues. In nucleotides, the CDR3 is TGTGCCAGCACCAGAGGCGGCACTGGAAACACCATATATTTT. Protein: CASTRGGTGNTIYF.

This clonotype was picked up a small number of times. The chain employs TRBV2 and TRBJ1-2; maybe TRBD1 (5 bases). This CDR3 has 13 residues. The V end lost 8 bases, the J end lost 4 bases, and 14 bases lay between the germline ends. CDR1 and CDR2 (germline): SNHLY, FYNNEI. The CDR3 spells CASSLSGTYGYTF. CDR3 DNA sequence: TGTGCCAGCTCCCTGAGCGGGACCTATGGCTACACCTTC.

This clonotype was picked up many times. V usage is TRBV20-1 and J usage is TRBJ1-1; D is undetermined. The CDR3 length is 13 residues. Germline values: CDR1 DFQATT, CDR2 SNEGSKA (reference sequence). V shed 0 bases and J shed 11 bases, with 16 bases lying between them. This CDR3 is CSARDSYGIAAFF. For the CDR3, the DNA is TGCAGTGCTAGAGATTCGTACGGGATTGCGGCTTTCTTT.

This clonotype was seen repeatedly, ten times or more. The gene calls are TRBV14 and TRBJ2-3; no definite D call. Germline V gene data show CDR1 as SGHDN and CDR2 as FVKESK. The CDR3 extends over 13 amino acids. Deletions cut 2 bases from V and 8 bases from J, with 11 bases between. The CDR3 spells CASSQLSDGTQYF. The CDR3 DNA follows: TGTGCCAGCAGCCAATTAAGCGACGGTACGCAGTATTTT.

This clonotype was seen many times. V is TRBV5-1 and J is TRBJ1-2; D unclear. V was pared by 0 bases and J by 3 bases, with 6 bases between. Germline lookup yields CDR1 SGHRS and CDR2 YFSETQ. This CDR3 has 13 amino acids. As DNA, the CDR3 is TGCGCCAGCAGCTTGGCGGGCGACTATGGCTACACCTTC. This sequence encodes CASSLAGDYGYTF. The variable domain in full, completed from reference TRBV5-1 and TRBJ1-2, reads KAGVTQTPRYLIKTRGQQVTLSCSPISGHRSVSWYQQTPGQGLQFLFEYFSETQRNKGNFPGRFSGRQFSNSRSEMNVSTLELGDSALYLCASSLAGDYGYTFGSGTRLTVV.

J is TRBJ1-2 and V is TRBV28; D gene ambiguous. Trimming took 7 bases from V and 3 from J, leaving 12 bases between them. The CDR3 extends over 13 amino acids. CDR1 is MDHEN and CDR2 is SYDVKM in the germline V gene. The CDR3 DNA follows: TGTGCCAGCACCCAAGGGAAAGACTATGGCTACACCTTC. This codes for CASTQGKDYGYTF.

This chain connects TRBV20-1 to TRBJ1-1, with D possibly matching TRBD1 (6 bases). Trimming took 3 bases from V and 7 from J, leaving 9 bases between them. This CDR3 contains 11 residues. Germline V gene data show CDR1 as DFQATT and CDR2 as SNEGSKA (reference sequence). The CDR3 reads CSASQGGEAFF. The CDR3 bases are TGCAGTGCTAGCCAAGGGGGTGAAGCTTTCTTT.

This sequence joins TRBV5-4 and TRBJ1-2; 8 nucleotides agree with TRBD1. The germline V gene has CDR1 SGHNT and CDR2 YYREEE (reference sequence). After removal of 4 bases from V and 4 bases from J, the junction contained 12 bases not matched to a gene. The CDR3 is 16 amino acids. CDR3 DNA sequence: TGTGCCAGCAGCAGGGACCCAGGGGGCCTCGGCTATGGCTACACCTTC. Amino acid sequence: CASSRDPGGLGYGYTF.